These 31 T cell receptor beta chains came from one sample sequenced in a study of shared clonotypes between healthy human individuals. Naive CD8 populations comprised CD45RO-negative cells positively selected for CCR7, excluding terminally differentiated effector memory CD45RA+ cells. The data were produced by immunoSEQ multiplex PCR, yet TCRdb's version contains in-frame clones alone and is incomplete. The data hold millions of clones, with about 92% observed a single time. The sequencing input was naive CD8+ T cells from PBMCs. These receptors were taken from a man aged 18 to 30 in good health. Some clones in this sample may be carry-over from other donors' samples.

The chain couples TRBV5-1 to TRBJ2-7; D uncertain. The CDR3 extends over 13 amino acids. From germline, CDR1 is SGHRS and CDR2 YFSETQ. V gave up 1 base and J gave up 6 bases, with 11 bases separating them. This CDR3 is CASSLIIASEQYF. The CDR3 nucleotides are TGCGCCAGCAGCTTGATCATAGCAAGCGAGCAGTACTTC. Full variable domain (rest looked up from reference TRBV5-1 and TRBJ2-7): KAGVTQTPRYLIKTRGQQVTLSCSPISGHRSVSWYQQTPGQGLQFLFEYFSETQRNKGNFPGRFSGRQFSNSRSEMNVSTLELGDSALYLCASSLIIASEQYFGPGTRLTVT.

This chain uses TRBV6-1 with TRBJ2-1; weak D call: TRBD1 (5 bases). The V gene's germline CDR1 is MNHNS and CDR2 SASEGT. The V end lost 2 bases, the J end lost 0 bases, and 14 bases lay between the germline ends. This CDR3 comprises 17 residues. The CDR3 loop is CASSEIRGFGSYNEQFF. In DNA form, the CDR3 reads TGTGCCAGCAGTGAAATAAGGGGTTTTGGCTCCTACAATGAGCAGTTCTTC.

This chain connects TRBV5-6 to TRBJ1-2; TRBD1 agrees at 7 bases. The ends lost 0 bases at V and 0 bases at J; junction bases unmatched: 8. The CDR3 contains 17 residues. Germline CDR1 reads SGHDT; CDR2 reads YYEEEE. CDR3 in DNA: TGTGCCAGCAGCTTGGGTAGGGACAGCTTAGCTAACTATGGCTACACCTTC. Translating it yields CASSLGRDSLANYGYTF.

This chain joins TRBV14 and TRBJ2-7; 9 nucleotides match TRBD2. This CDR3 spans 15 amino acids. V lost 0 bases, J lost 6 bases, and 6 bases stayed unmatched. Germline assignment: CDR1 SGHDN and CDR2 FVKESK. CDR3 sequence: CASSQDWPSGAEQYF. The CDR3 DNA follows: TGTGCCAGCAGCCAAGATTGGCCTAGCGGGGCCGAGCAGTACTTC. Looking up the rest from reference TRBV14 and TRBJ2-7 gives the full variable domain: EAGVTQFPSHSVIEKGQTVTLRCDPISGHDNLYWYRRVMGKEIKFLLHFVKESKQDESGMPNNRFLAERTGGTYSTLKVQPAELEDSGVYFCASSQDWPSGAEQYFGPGTRLTVT.

The chain has TRBV7-2 and TRBJ2-5; D remains ambiguous. Germline V gives CDR1 SGHTA, CDR2 FQGNSA. Trimming pared 1 base from V and 1 base from J, leaving 4 bases between. The CDR3 has 13 amino acids. In nucleotides, the CDR3 is TGTGCCAGCAGCTTAGACAGCCAAGAGACCCAGTACTTC. This sequence encodes CASSLDSQETQYF.

This chain links TRBV9 with TRBJ2-7; D is perhaps TRBD1 (6 bases). CDR3 length equals 14 residues. The V gene's germline CDR1 is SGDLS and CDR2 YYNGEE. The ends were cut back, 0 bases at V and 3 bases at J, with 10 bases in the middle. The CDR3 nucleotides read TGTGCCAGCAGCGTAGCACAGGGTGACTACGAGCAGTACTTC. Translating gives CASSVAQGDYEQYF.

The rearrangement links TRBV7-2 to TRBJ1-2; TRBD1 matches at 7 bases. CDR1 is SGHTA, CDR2 FQGNSA, per germline. The CDR3 covers 14 residues. J gave up 4 bases and V 5 bases, and 7 bases lay outside the gene matches. Here the CDR3 DNA reads TGTGCCAGCAGCAAACAGGACAGGCCCTATGGCTACACCTTC. This translates into CASSKQDRPYGYTF.

This clone occurred a few times. This sample also contains other DNA sequences that code for the same CDR3. The chain combines TRBV9 with TRBJ1-5; D is unclear. CDR1 and CDR2 (germline): SGDLS, YYNGEE. CDR3 length: 13 amino acids. V was cut by 2 bases and J by 0 bases, with 3 bases left in between. This chain's CDR3 is CASSVGSNQPQHF. The CDR3 DNA reads TGTGCCAGCAGCGTGGGTAGCAATCAGCCCCAGCATTTT.

The chain joins TRBV11-2 to TRBJ2-1, with a tentative D call TRBD2 (5 bases). The CDR3 is 15 residues long. Germline CDR1 reads SGHAT; CDR2 reads FQNNGV. Trimming took 1 base from V and 7 from J, leaving 14 bases between them. The CDR3 DNA sequence: TGTGCCAGCAGCTTAGGATGGGCCGGGGTAAATGAGCAGTTCTTC. It specifies CASSLGWAGVNEQFF.

The chain recombines TRBV28 with TRBJ1-1, with D unclear. CDR1 and CDR2 from the germline V gene are MDHEN and SYDVKM. This CDR3 has 16 amino acids. V dropped 7 bases and J dropped 0 bases, with 18 bases sitting between them. In DNA, the CDR3 is TGTGCCAGCACCGCACGTCAACATGGGATGAACACTGAAGCTTTCTTT. The encoded protein is CASTARQHGMNTEAFF.

CDR3 in DNA: TGTGCCAGCAGCCTCCGGACTAGCGGGAAGGAGACCCAGTACTTC. Translated: CASSLRTSGKETQYF. V usage is TRBV11-2 and J usage is TRBJ2-5; 12 bases match TRBD2. The CDR3 contains 15 residues. Germline loops: CDR1 SGHAT, CDR2 FQNNGV. Germline trimming cut 5 bases from V and 5 bases from J; bases unmatched to any gene: 6.

The V gene is TRBV19, the J gene TRBJ1-5, with a possible D match to TRBD1 (5 bases). V gave up 5 bases and J gave up 2 bases, with 16 bases separating them. CDR1 and CDR2 from the germline V gene are LNHDA and SQIVND (reference sequence). There are 16 residues in the CDR3. The CDR3 loop reads CASSPRYQGGNQPQHF. The CDR3 region has the DNA TGTGCCAGTAGTCCCCGTTATCAGGGTGGCAATCAGCCCCAGCATTTT.

The chain recombines TRBV5-4 with TRBJ1-2; possibly TRBD1 for D (6 bases). The CDR3 consists of 15 residues. V gave up 0 bases and J gave up 3 bases, with 12 bases separating them. Germline values: CDR1 SGHNT, CDR2 YYREEE (reference sequence). CDR3 sequence: CASSLGGDIYYGYTF. The DNA for the CDR3 is TGTGCCAGCAGCTTGGGTGGGGACATATACTATGGCTACACCTTC.

This chain connects TRBV5-4 to TRBJ2-3; TRBD2 agrees at 11 bases. Germline-derived CDR1 and CDR2 are SGHNT and YYREEE (reference sequence). CDR3 length: 16 residues. V lost 0 bases and J lost 5; bases outside the gene matches: 5. The CDR3 loop is CASSLVLAGAGDTQYF. For the CDR3, the DNA is TGTGCCAGCAGCTTGGTACTAGCGGGAGCTGGAGATACGCAGTATTTT.

The CDR3 nucleotides read TGTGCCAGCAGCCTAGGGACTAGCGCGAGGAATGAGCAGTTCTTC. Translated, it gives CASSLGTSARNEQFF. The rearrangement links TRBV7-9 to TRBJ2-1, with 10 bases aligning to TRBD2. Trimming took 5 bases from V and 7 from J; bases not matched to a gene: 8. Per germline, CDR1 SEHNR and CDR2 FQNEAQ (reference sequence). The CDR3 loop spans 15 amino acids.

The V call is TRBV28, the J call TRBJ1-1, with D possibly TRBD1 on 5 matching bases. The CDR3 spans 13 residues. Germline CDR1 MDHEN, CDR2 SYDVKM. Trimming cost V 3 bases and J 11 bases, with 16 bases left between them. CDR3 region: CASSFMGRTRAFF. In nucleotides, the CDR3 is TGTGCCAGCAGTTTTATGGGACGGACCAGGGCTTTCTTT.

The chain is built from TRBV5-4 and TRBJ2-1; 13 bases line up with TRBD2. The V gene end was trimmed by 3 bases and the J gene end by 3 bases; junction bases not matched to a gene: 6. Germline values: CDR1 SGHNT, CDR2 YYREEE (reference sequence). The CDR3 covers 17 residues. The CDR3 nucleotides are TGTGCCAGCAGCTATGGACTAGCGGGAGAGAGCTACAATGAGCAGTTCTTC. Residues: CASSYGLAGESYNEQFF.

This chain connects TRBV29-1 to TRBJ1-2, with TRBD1 matching 10 bases. V lost 7 bases to trimming and J lost 7 bases; unmatched junction nucleotides: 6. Germline lookup yields CDR1 SQVTM and CDR2 ANQGSEA. This CDR3 region has 12 residues. This CDR3 reads CSAPGQGFGYTF. The CDR3 DNA sequence: TGCAGCGCCCCGGGACAGGGGTTTGGCTACACCTTC. Looking up the rest from reference TRBV29-1 and TRBJ1-2 gives the full variable domain: SAVISQKPSRDICQRGTSLTIQCQVDSQVTMMFWYRQQPGQSLTLIATANQGSEATYESGFVIDKFPISRPNLTFSTLTVSNMSPEDSSIYLCSAPGQGFGYTFGSGTRLTVV.

The chain employs TRBV23-1 and TRBJ2-7; D perhaps matches TRBD2 (5 bases). TRBV23-1 is an open reading frame, and its role is uncertain. The CDR3 totals 14 residues. Trimming took 8 bases from V and 2 from J, leaving 16 bases between them. CDR3 nucleotide sequence: TGCGCCAGCGGGTTCGGGATGCGCCCCTACGAGCAGTACTTC. As protein: CASGFGMRPYEQYF.

The V call is TRBV4-3, the J call TRBJ1-6, with D maybe TRBD1 (6 bases). Germline CDR1 reads LGHNA; CDR2 reads YSLEER. Trimming removed 1 base from V and 7 bases from J, with 8 bases in between. CDR3 length: 14 amino acids. CDR3 region: CASSQGQGNSPLHF. CDR3 DNA sequence: TGCGCCAGCAGCCAAGGTCAGGGGAATTCACCCCTCCACTTT.

This rearrangement joins TRBV6-5 to TRBJ2-7; 9 bases map to TRBD1. The CDR3 has 15 residues. Germline-derived CDR1 and CDR2 are MNHEY and SVGAGI. V lost 5 bases, J lost 3 bases, and 8 bases stayed unmatched. The CDR3 bases are TGTGCCAGCAGTCTAACCGGGACAGGGTTCTACGAGCAGTACTTC. Its protein is CASSLTGTGFYEQYF.

The J gene is TRBJ2-7, the V gene TRBV20-1; perhaps TRBD2 as D (6 bases). This CDR3 contains 11 residues. Trimming left V 6 bases short and J 6 bases short, with 12 bases between. Germline CDR1 and CDR2: DFQATT and SNEGSKA (reference sequence). In nucleotides, the CDR3 is TGCAGTGCCCCTTGGCGGGGCGAGCAGTACTTC. Translating gives CSAPWRGEQYF.

The chain has TRBV7-2 and TRBJ2-1; 7 bases are a match to TRBD2. The V gene end was trimmed by 1 base and the J gene end by 2 bases; junction bases not matched to a gene: 8. The V gene's germline CDR1 is SGHTA and CDR2 FQGNSA. This CDR3 is built from 17 residues. CDR3 sequence reads: CASSLDRLAEAYNEQFF. The CDR3 coding sequence is TGTGCCAGCAGCTTAGACCGCCTAGCGGAGGCCTACAATGAGCAGTTCTTC.

V gene TRBV6-1 combines with J gene TRBJ2-1, with 7 bases identical to TRBD1. There are 11 residues in the CDR3. The trim removed 10 bases at V and 11 bases at J, leaving 8 bases unmatched. Germline assignment: CDR1 MNHNS and CDR2 SASEGT. Here the CDR3 reads CAISRDSKQFF. The CDR3 DNA is TGTGCCATATCCCGGGACAGTAAGCAGTTCTTC.

The rearrangement joins TRBV25-1 to TRBJ2-5; the D is unclear. Trimming left V 4 bases short and J 9 bases short, with 9 bases between. The CDR3 length is 11 residues. CDR1 and CDR2 (germline): MGHDK, SYGVNS. CDR3: CASSGMSAQYF. The DNA of the CDR3 is TGTGCCAGCAGTGGAATGTCGGCCCAGTACTTC.

The table lists this clone with a few counts. This rearrangement joins TRBV27 to TRBJ2-7, with TRBD2 matching over 7 bases. V lost 6 bases to trimming and J lost 4 bases; unmatched junction nucleotides: 9. Looked up from germline, CDR1 is MNHEY and CDR2 is SMNVEV (reference sequence). The CDR3 has 14 residues. The CDR3 loop is CASSPLADHYEQYF. The CDR3 coding sequence is TGTGCCAGCAGCCCGCTAGCGGACCATTACGAGCAGTACTTC.

This rearrangement joins TRBV2 to TRBJ2-7, with no clear D. Germline V gene data show CDR1 as SNHLY and CDR2 as FYNNEI. Trimming left V 2 bases short and J 3 bases short, with 5 bases between. This CDR3 has 12 amino acids. The CDR3 spells CASSEQFYEQYF. As DNA, the CDR3 is TGTGCCAGCAGTGAACAGTTCTACGAGCAGTACTTC.

The chain links TRBV2 to TRBJ1-4; no firm D call. From germline, CDR1 is SNHLY and CDR2 FYNNEI. Trimming left V 4 bases short and J 5 bases short, with 14 bases between. This CDR3 contains 15 residues. The CDR3 region is CASSVPSGKNEKLFF. The CDR3 DNA is TGTGCCAGCAGTGTACCCTCGGGCAAGAATGAAAAACTGTTTTTT.

There are a few counts of this clone. The chain recombines TRBV27 with TRBJ1-1, with 7 bases that match TRBD1. The CDR3 totals 13 residues. Germline V gene data show CDR1 as MNHEY and CDR2 as SMNVEV (reference sequence). J gave up 4 bases and V 4 bases, and 3 bases lay outside the gene matches. Written as DNA, the CDR3 is TGTGCCAGCAGTTGGTCAGGGGGCACTGAAGCTTTCTTT. The encoded protein is CASSWSGGTEAFF.

V is TRBV7-9 and J is TRBJ2-7; 10 nucleotides match TRBD1. Germline lookup yields CDR1 SEHNR and CDR2 FQNEAQ (reference sequence). J was trimmed by 7 bases and V by 5 bases; bases with no gene match: 14. The CDR3 runs 16 residues. The CDR3 nucleotides are TGTGCCAGCAGCACCGACACCGGGACAGGGGCTTGGGAGCAGTACTTC. Translation gives CASSTDTGTGAWEQYF.

The rearrangement links TRBV6-1 to TRBJ2-2, with a tentative D call TRBD2 (7 bases). Germline V gives CDR1 MNHNS, CDR2 SASEGT. This CDR3 region has 16 residues. V lost 4 bases and J 7 bases, leaving 19 bases between the germline ends. The CDR3 DNA reads as TGTGCCAGCAGTGCCCCAGAGGGGGGGCTTATCGGGGAGCTGTTTTTT. Translating gives CASSAPEGGLIGELFF.